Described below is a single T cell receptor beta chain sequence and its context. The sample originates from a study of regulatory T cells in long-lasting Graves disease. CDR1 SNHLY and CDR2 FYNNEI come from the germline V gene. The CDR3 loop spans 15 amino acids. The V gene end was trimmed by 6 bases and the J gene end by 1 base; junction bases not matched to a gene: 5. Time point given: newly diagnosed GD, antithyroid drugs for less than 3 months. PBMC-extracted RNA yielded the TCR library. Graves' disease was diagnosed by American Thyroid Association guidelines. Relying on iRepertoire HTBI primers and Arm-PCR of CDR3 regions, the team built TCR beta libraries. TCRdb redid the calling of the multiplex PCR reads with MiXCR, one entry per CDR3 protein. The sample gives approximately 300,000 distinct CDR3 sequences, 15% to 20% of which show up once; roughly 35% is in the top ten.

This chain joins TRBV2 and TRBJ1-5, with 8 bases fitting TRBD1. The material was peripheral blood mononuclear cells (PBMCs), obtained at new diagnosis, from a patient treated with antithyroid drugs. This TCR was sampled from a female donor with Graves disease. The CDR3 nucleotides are TGTGCCAGCAGGGCAGGGGGCGTCAGCAATCAGCCCCAGCATTTT. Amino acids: CASRAGGVSNQPQHF.